Shown below are 26 T cell receptor beta chains from a single sample sequenced in a study of vaccination effects on CD4 cells after COVID-19. The method was immunoSEQ multiplex PCR; TCRdb's version includes in-frame clones alone and lacks a portion of them. The table records around 30,000 clones, roughly two thirds of them present only once. Which antigens these TCRs recognize remains unknown. Before sequencing, viral peptide pools were used by the ViraFEST assay to expand antigen-specific CD4+ T cells. Researchers isolated CD4+ T cells once roughly nine days of culture had elapsed. The source was CD4+ T cells from PBMCs cultured with HCoV-229E spike peptides, collected before COVID-19 vaccination. The receptors stem from a human donor who received a COVID-19 vaccine.

This clone was seen only a few times. V is TRBV4-2 and J is TRBJ1-6, with D unclear. V was shortened by 1 base and J by 8 bases, with 12 bases between the two germline ends. This CDR3 has 15 residues. Germline assignment: CDR1 LGHNA and CDR2 YNFKEQ. DNA of the CDR3: TGTGCCAGCAGCCAAGGGGAAGGGAGACATTCACCCCTCCACTTT. It is translated as CASSQGEGRHSPLHF.

V usage is TRBV7-2 and J usage is TRBJ2-1, with 7 nucleotides matching TRBD2. The V and J ends lost 2 bases and 2 bases, in that order; junction bases with no gene match: 6. Germline-derived CDR1 and CDR2 are SGHTA and FQGNSA. This CDR3 contains 16 residues. Here the CDR3 DNA reads TGTGCCAGCAGCTTAAATATAGCGGGTACCTACAATGAGCAGTTCTTC. It is translated as CASSLNIAGTYNEQFF.

This chain links TRBV9 with TRBJ1-6; 11 nucleotides line up with TRBD1. Germline V CDR1 and CDR2: SGDLS, YYNGEE. With 5 bases clipped from V and 6 bases from J, the junction kept 10 bases outside the gene matches. This CDR3 comprises 17 residues. The CDR3, as DNA: TGTGCCAGCAGTACCGGACAGGGGGCCTTTCGTAATTCACCCCTCCACTTT. It yields the protein CASSTGQGAFRNSPLHF.

This clone occurred a few times. This rearrangement joins TRBV5-1 to TRBJ1-5, with TRBD1 matching over 7 bases. The germline V gene encodes CDR1 SGHRS and CDR2 YFSETQ. This CDR3 contains 15 residues. Trimming removed 6 bases from V and 0 bases from J; junction bases left unmatched: 6. The CDR3 DNA sequence: TGCGCCAGCAACGGGACAGAGTTTAGCAATCAGCCCCAGCATTTT. Amino acid sequence: CASNGTEFSNQPQHF.

This clone was detected ten times or more. V and J are TRBV30 and TRBJ1-5; D uncertain. Germline values: CDR1 GTSNPN, CDR2 SVGIG (reference sequence). The CDR3 spans 13 residues. V lost 0 bases and J 4 bases, leaving 7 bases between the germline ends. As DNA, the CDR3 is TGTGCCTGGAGTGTAACCCTGAATCAGCCCCAGCATTTT. Translated: CAWSVTLNQPQHF.

The chain links TRBV5-1 to TRBJ2-3; the D gene could be TRBD1 or TRBD2 (7 bases each). The V gene lost 0 bases and the J gene lost 3 bases, with 23 bases spanning the gap. The CDR3 sequence is 19 residues long. Per the germline V gene, CDR1 is SGHRS and CDR2 is YFSETQ. This chain's CDR3 is CASSLVPKVKRDRTDTQYF. DNA of the CDR3: TGCGCCAGCAGCTTGGTGCCCAAGGTCAAGCGGGACAGAACAGATACGCAGTATTTT.

The rearrangement joins TRBV5-1 to TRBJ2-2; the D gene could be TRBD1 or TRBD2 (5 bases each). This CDR3 contains 14 residues. With 0 bases removed from V and 4 bases from J, the gap between germline ends came to 7 bases. Germline assignment: CDR1 SGHRS and CDR2 YFSETQ. The CDR3 nucleotides are TGCGCCAGCAGCTTGGATGGGGGCACCGGGGAGCTGTTTTTT. Its translation is CASSLDGGTGELFF.

V usage is TRBV5-6 and J usage is TRBJ1-2; no clear D. The V gene lost 0 bases and the J gene lost 0 bases, with 12 bases spanning the gap. This CDR3 spans 16 amino acids. Germline V gene data show CDR1 as SGHDT and CDR2 as YYEEEE. The CDR3 coding sequence is TGTGCCAGCAGCTTGGAGGGCAGGTTGACTAACTATGGCTACACCTTC. It codes for CASSLEGRLTNYGYTF.

This clone was seen only a few times. This chain connects TRBV5-4 to TRBJ2-1, with D unclear. The germline gives CDR1 SGHNT, CDR2 YYREEE (reference sequence). There are 11 residues in the CDR3. V lost 4 bases and J 5 bases, leaving 4 bases between the germline ends. As DNA, the CDR3 is TGTGCCAGCAGCGTACACAATGAGCAGTTCTTC. Protein sequence: CASSVHNEQFF.

The chain combines TRBV7-2 with TRBJ1-1; TRBD1 agrees at 7 bases. CDR1 and CDR2 from the germline V gene are SGHTA and FQGNSA. J lost 9 bases, V lost 2 bases, and 3 bases had no gene match. The CDR3 sequence is 12 residues long. CDR3 coding DNA: TGTGCCAGCAGCTTACTACAGGGGAAAGCTTTCTTT. Its translation: CASSLLQGKAFF.

The chain combines TRBV5-4 with TRBJ2-1; D is perhaps TRBD1 or TRBD2 (5 bases each). The CDR3 extends over 15 amino acids. Germline CDR1 is SGHNT and CDR2 is YYREEE (reference sequence). Deletions cut 1 base from V and 9 bases from J, with 17 bases between. The CDR3 reads CASSLPPGPAGEQFF. The CDR3 coding sequence is TGTGCCAGCAGCTTGCCCCCGGGACCCGCGGGTGAGCAGTTCTTC.

This clone was found a few times. The V gene is TRBV27, the J gene TRBJ2-7; 7 positions agree with TRBD1. This CDR3 comprises 15 residues. Germline CDR1 reads MNHEY; CDR2 reads SMNVEV (reference sequence). J lost 5 bases, V lost 4 bases, and 11 bases had no gene match. For the CDR3, the DNA is TGTGCCAGCAGTTCGGCCGGGACAGCGGTCAACGAGCAGTACTTC. Its protein is CASSSAGTAVNEQYF.

This clone was seen more than once but under ten times. V usage is TRBV5-5 and J usage is TRBJ1-2; 9 bases agree with TRBD1. Germline CDR1 and CDR2: SGHKS and YYEKEE (reference sequence). CDR3 size: 17 residues. Trimming took 3 bases from V and 11 from J; bases not matched to a gene: 20. The CDR3 is CASSSPGQGFSSRGYTF. For the CDR3, the DNA is TGTGCCAGCAGCTCCCCGGGACAGGGTTTTTCCAGTCGTGGGTACACCTTC.

In its sample, this clone was seen once. CDR3 region: CASSRPGQGDYEQYF. The CDR3 bases are TGTGCCAGCTCACGACCGGGACAGGGGGACTACGAGCAGTACTTC. The chain uses TRBV18 and TRBJ2-7, with 11 bases identical to TRBD1. Germline values: CDR1 KGHSH, CDR2 LQKENI. This CDR3 has 15 amino acids. The ends lost 4 bases at V and 3 bases at J; junction bases unmatched: 5.

The chain uses TRBV6-4 and TRBJ2-2, with no clear D. CDR3 length equals 15 residues. V was clipped by 10 bases and J by 2 bases, with 17 bases between them. Per germline, CDR1 MRHNA and CDR2 SNTAGT. The CDR3 region is CATRPGGGNTGELFF. The DNA for the CDR3 is TGTGCCACCCGACCCGGCGGCGGAAACACCGGGGAGCTGTTTTTT.

This clone was detected only a few times. The V and J genes are TRBV28 and TRBJ1-2; 8 bases are a match to TRBD1. V gave up 4 bases and J gave up 7 bases; unmatched junction bases: 8. Germline V CDR1 and CDR2: MDHEN, SYDVKM. The CDR3 contains 14 residues. The CDR3 DNA sequence: TGTGCCAGCAGTTCCGGACAGGGCTACGGTGGCTACACCTTC. Its translation: CASSSGQGYGGYTF.

This chain uses TRBV4-1 with TRBJ1-1; D is unresolved. V lost 0 bases and J lost 9, with 11 bases in between. The CDR3 extends over 13 amino acids. Germline CDR1 is MGHRA and CDR2 is YSYEKL. The CDR3 DNA reads TGCGCCAGCAGCCAAGATTGGGGTTCGAAAGCTTTCTTT. As protein: CASSQDWGSKAFF.

The chain uses TRBV7-9 and TRBJ1-6; D might be TRBD1 (5 bases). The CDR3 is 15 amino acids. Per the germline V gene, CDR1 is SEHNR and CDR2 is FQNEAQ (reference sequence). V lost 5 bases and J 7 bases, leaving 15 bases between the germline ends. CDR3 DNA sequence: TGTGCCAGCAGCCCGAGGGGTCGGGAGAATTCACCCCTCCACTTT. It specifies CASSPRGRENSPLHF.

The rearrangement links TRBV7-9 to TRBJ1-2; D possibly corresponds to TRBD1 (5 bases). Germline V gene lookup returns CDR1 SEHNR and CDR2 FQNEAQ (reference sequence). The CDR3 runs 15 residues. Trimming cost V 1 base and J 6 bases, with 15 bases left between them. The CDR3 region is CASSLDTGRANGYTF. The CDR3 DNA follows: TGTGCCAGCAGCTTAGATACGGGGCGGGCCAATGGCTACACCTTC.

This clone was counted a few times. The chain combines TRBV7-9 with TRBJ2-7; 7 nucleotides agree with TRBD1. This CDR3 is built from 12 residues. Germline V lookup: CDR1 SEHNR, CDR2 FQNEAQ (reference sequence). After removal of 3 bases from V and 5 bases from J, the junction contained 1 base not matched to a gene. As DNA, the CDR3 is TGTGCCAGCAGCTTGGGGACAGACGAGCAGTACTTC. This gives the protein CASSLGTDEQYF.

The V gene is TRBV9, the J gene TRBJ1-4, with D perhaps TRBD1 (6 bases). This CDR3 has 13 amino acids. The V and J ends lost 4 bases and 11 bases respectively, with 15 bases between them. The V gene's germline CDR1 is SGDLS and CDR2 YYNGEE. CDR3 DNA: TGTGCCAGCAGCCCGGGGGCCGAGTCTAAACTGTTTTTT. This encodes CASSPGAESKLFF.

CDR3 amino acids: CASSPREGLEQYF. The CDR3 DNA reads as TGTGCCAGCAGCCCCAGGGAGGGGCTCGAGCAGTACTTC. The V and J genes are TRBV14 and TRBJ2-7; 7 nucleotides line up with TRBD2. Germline CDR1 is SGHDN and CDR2 is FVKESK. There are 13 residues in the CDR3. V lost 4 bases and J lost 6; bases outside the gene matches: 6.

V and J are TRBV6-4 and TRBJ2-7, with a possible D match to TRBD1 (6 bases). Germline CDR1 is MRHNA and CDR2 is SNTAGT. Trimming pared 2 bases from V and 3 bases from J, leaving 11 bases between. CDR3 size: 14 residues. CDR3 sequence: CASSDPQDSYEQYF. The CDR3 DNA is TGTGCCAGCAGTGACCCTCAGGACAGCTACGAGCAGTACTTC.

The chain employs TRBV4-1 and TRBJ2-1; D possibly corresponds to TRBD2 (6 bases). CDR1 is MGHRA, CDR2 YSYEKL, per germline. The CDR3 runs 13 residues. Deletions cut 0 bases from V and 8 bases from J, with 8 bases between. This chain's CDR3 is CASSQEVADEQFF. The CDR3 nucleotides are TGCGCCAGCAGCCAAGAGGTAGCGGATGAGCAGTTCTTC.

The rearrangement joins TRBV19 to TRBJ1-2; 8 nucleotides match TRBD1. Trimming took 5 bases from V and 5 from J; bases not matched to a gene: 16. Germline CDR1 is LNHDA and CDR2 is SQIVND (reference sequence). This CDR3 has 17 amino acids. The CDR3 DNA sequence: TGTGCCAGTAGTGACAGGGGAGACTTAACCCCTGTTTATGGCTACACCTTC. Its protein product is CASSDRGDLTPVYGYTF. Full variable domain (missing parts from reference TRBV19 and TRBJ1-2): DGGITQSPKYLFRKEGQNVTLSCEQNLNHDAMYWYRQDPGQGLRLIYYSQIVNDFQKGDIAEGYSVSREKKESFPLTVTSAQKNPTAFYLCASSDRGDLTPVYGYTFGSGTRLTVV.

The chain employs TRBV5-4 and TRBJ2-2; D possibly matches TRBD1 or TRBD2 (5 bases each). V lost 0 bases, J lost 5 bases, and 14 bases lay in between. Germline values: CDR1 SGHNT, CDR2 YYREEE (reference sequence). CDR3 length: 16 amino acids. The CDR3 DNA reads TGTGCCAGCAGCTTGGGGTCCCCCAGGGAGACCGGGGAGCTGTTTTTT. Translation: CASSLGSPRETGELFF. The entire variable domain, with the rest obtained from reference TRBV5-4 and TRBJ2-2, is as follows: ETGVTQSPTHLIKTRGQQVTLRCSSQSGHNTVSWYQQALGQGPQFIFQYYREEENGRGNFPPRFSGLQFPNYSSELNVNALELDDSALYLCASSLGSPRETGELFFGEGSRLTVL.